This T cell receptor beta chain was recorded in a study of control samples from healthy donors and cancer patients. The CDR3 consists of 16 residues. Germline V gene sequence: CDR1 MGHRA, CDR2 YSYEKL. Trimming at V came to 3 bases and at J to 4 bases, leaving 9 bases not matched to a gene. This clone appeared a few times. TCRdb keeps only in-frame clones here, not all; method: immunoSEQ multiplex PCR. The sample has approximately 89,000 clones; under 90% are singletons. The TCR was taken from a woman aged 40 to 49 in good health. Material: blood. V gene TRBV4-1 combines with J gene TRBJ2-5; TRBD1 matches at 9 bases. The CDR3, as DNA: TGCGCCAGCAGCCAGGAGGGACAGGGACTCGCAGAGACCCAGTACTTC. This codes for CASSQEGQGLAETQYF.